The subject of this entry is one T cell receptor (beta chain). This clonotype was counted only a few times. It has no known antigen specificity. Qualities for individual bases were not recorded, and no much larger clone is one base off. The sample is drawn from a study of T cell repertoires in cytomegalovirus infection (dated by TCRdb to the late 2010s). With respect to the entire study: Donor HLA type was relevant to the analysis, as public TCR beta signatures indicated carriage of CMV infection together with the matching HLA type. Study-level results and caveats: The ex vivo response was dominated by HLA-C-restricted CMV-specific TCR beta clonotypes, and the single most frequent clonotype in two of eight donors was supplied by these HLA-C-restricted clonotypes. Cumulative frequency of public TCR beta family members discriminated carriers of CMV infection plus the relevant HLA type in this cohort and an independent 352-donor cohort.

The sequencer listed for this sample is Illumina HiSeq 1500. TCRdb trimmed the raw reads at Q25, called clones with MiXCR and kept productive beta chains. Every distinct CDR3 protein forms one entry, paired with its most common genes and DNA. Counted in this sample were approximately 170,000 distinct CDR3 sequences; roughly 18% of them appeared once. 18% of the sample comes from the top ten. Trimming removed 8 bases from V and 10 bases from J, leaving 13 bases between the germline ends. The CDR3 runs 11 amino acids, cysteine and phenylalanine included. The entry retains the CDR3 DNA only, 33 bases that are in frame from base 1. Taken from the germline V gene, the CDR1 and CDR2 loops are SGHVS and FNYEAQ.

Here the chain combines TRBV7-6 and TRBJ2-3; the D call could be TRBD1 or TRBD2, with each sharing 6 bases. This clonotype was obtained from a human donor in good health (CMV status not recorded). Some clones in this sample may be carry-over from other donors' samples. Sequencing was done on a sample of CD8+ T cells from PBMCs. CDR3 protein: CASELRGAQYF. The DNA sequence follows: TGTGCCAGCGAGCTGAGGGGGGCGCAGTATTTT.